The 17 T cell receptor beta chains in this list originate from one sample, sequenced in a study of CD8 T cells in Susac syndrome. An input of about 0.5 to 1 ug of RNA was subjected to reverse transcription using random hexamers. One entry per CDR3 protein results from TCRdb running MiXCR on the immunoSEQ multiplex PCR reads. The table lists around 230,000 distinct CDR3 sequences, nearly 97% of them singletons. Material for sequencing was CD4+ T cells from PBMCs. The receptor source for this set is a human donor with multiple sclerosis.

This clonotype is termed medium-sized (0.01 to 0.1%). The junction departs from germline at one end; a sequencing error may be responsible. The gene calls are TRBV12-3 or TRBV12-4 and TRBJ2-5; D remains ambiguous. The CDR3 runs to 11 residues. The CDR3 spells CASSLGETQYF. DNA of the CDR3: TGTGCCAGCAGCTTAGGAGAGACCCAGTACTTC.

CDR3: CASSQDTGAQPQHF. The CDR3 nucleotides are TGTGCCAGCAGCCAAGATACAGGAGCTCAGCCCCAGCATTTT. V usage is TRBV3-1 and J usage is TRBJ1-5; possibly TRBD1 for D (5 bases). The CDR3 is made up of 14 amino acids. Trimming removed 0 bases at V and 6 bases at J, with 9 bases between. Germline values: CDR1 LGHDT, CDR2 YNNKEL (reference sequence).

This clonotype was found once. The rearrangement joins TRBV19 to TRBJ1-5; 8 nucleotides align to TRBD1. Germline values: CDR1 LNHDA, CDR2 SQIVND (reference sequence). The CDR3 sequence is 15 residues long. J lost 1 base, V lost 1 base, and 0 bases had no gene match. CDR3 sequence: CASSIGTGSNQPQHF. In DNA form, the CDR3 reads TGTGCCAGTAGTATAGGGACAGGGAGCAATCAGCCCCAGCATTTT.

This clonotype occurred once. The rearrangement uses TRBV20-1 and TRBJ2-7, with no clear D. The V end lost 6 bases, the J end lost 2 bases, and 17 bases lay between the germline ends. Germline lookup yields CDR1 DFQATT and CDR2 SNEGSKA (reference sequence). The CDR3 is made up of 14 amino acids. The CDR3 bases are TGCAGTGCCCTCTCATACGGCAGACCCTACGAGCAGTACTTC. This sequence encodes CSALSYGRPYEQYF.

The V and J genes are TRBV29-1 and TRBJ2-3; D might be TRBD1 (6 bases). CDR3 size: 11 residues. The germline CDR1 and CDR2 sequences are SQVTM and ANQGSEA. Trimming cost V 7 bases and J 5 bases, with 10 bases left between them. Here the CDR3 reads CSAQDRDTQYF. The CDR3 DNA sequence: TGCAGCGCCCAGGACAGAGATACGCAGTATTTT.

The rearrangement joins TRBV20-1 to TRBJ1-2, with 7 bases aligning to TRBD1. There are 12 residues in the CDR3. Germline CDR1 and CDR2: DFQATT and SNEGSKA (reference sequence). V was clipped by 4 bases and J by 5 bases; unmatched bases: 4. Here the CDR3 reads CSANPGGYGYTF. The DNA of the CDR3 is TGCAGTGCTAATCCAGGGGGATATGGCTACACCTTC.

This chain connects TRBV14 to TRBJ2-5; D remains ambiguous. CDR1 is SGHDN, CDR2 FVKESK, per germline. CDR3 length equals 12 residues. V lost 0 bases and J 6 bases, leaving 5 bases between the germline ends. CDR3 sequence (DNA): TGTGCCAGCAGCCAAGACATGAAGACCCAGTACTTC. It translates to CASSQDMKTQYF.

The CDR3 protein is CASSRSGNQPQHF. The DNA for the CDR3 is TGTGCCAGCTCCAGGTCCGGCAATCAGCCCCAGCATTTT. The chain joins TRBV12-3 or TRBV12-4 to TRBJ1-5; D unresolved. The CDR3 spans 13 residues. Trimming took off 8 bases at V and 2 bases at J, with 10 bases between the two ends.

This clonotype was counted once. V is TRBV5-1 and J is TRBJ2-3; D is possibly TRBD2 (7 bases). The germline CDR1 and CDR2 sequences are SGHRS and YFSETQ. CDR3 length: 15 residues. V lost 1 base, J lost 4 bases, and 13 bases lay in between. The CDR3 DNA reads TGCGCCAGCAGCTTGAGGGGGGGCAGCGCAGATACGCAGTATTTT. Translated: CASSLRGGSADTQYF. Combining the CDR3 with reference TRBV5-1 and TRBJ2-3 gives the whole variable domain KAGVTQTPRYLIKTRGQQVTLSCSPISGHRSVSWYQQTPGQGLQFLFEYFSETQRNKGNFPGRFSGRQFSNSRSEMNVSTLELGDSALYLCASSLRGGSADTQYFGPGTRLTVL.

The CDR3 DNA is TGTGCCAGCAGAGGCAGGGAGGCCTACGAGCAGTACTTC. It codes for CASRGREAYEQYF. The V gene is TRBV27, the J gene TRBJ2-7; perhaps TRBD2 as D (6 bases). Trimming took 6 bases from V and 2 from J, leaving 11 bases between them. This CDR3 has 13 residues. Germline CDR1 reads MNHEY; CDR2 reads SMNVEV (reference sequence).

CDR3 region: CAWGTGTGAYEQYF. In DNA form, the CDR3 reads TGTGCCTGGGGTACCGGGACCGGAGCCTACGAGCAGTACTTC. The V and J genes are TRBV30 and TRBJ2-7; D is perhaps TRBD1 or TRBD2 (5 bases each). Trimming cost V 5 bases and J 2 bases, with 16 bases left between them. Germline V CDR1 and CDR2: GTSNPN, SVGIG (reference sequence). The CDR3 extends over 14 amino acids.

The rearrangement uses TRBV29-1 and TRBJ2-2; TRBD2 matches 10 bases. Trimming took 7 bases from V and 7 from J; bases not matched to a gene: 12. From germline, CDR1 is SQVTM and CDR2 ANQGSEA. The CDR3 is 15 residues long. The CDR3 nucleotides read TGCAGCGCCCTGATAGTGGCTAGCGGGGGCGGGGAGCTGTTTTTT. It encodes CSALIVASGGGELFF.

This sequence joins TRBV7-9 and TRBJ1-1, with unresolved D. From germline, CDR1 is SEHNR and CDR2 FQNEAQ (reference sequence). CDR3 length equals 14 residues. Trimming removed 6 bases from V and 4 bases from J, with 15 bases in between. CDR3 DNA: TGTGCCAGCAGTTCCGACTGGGTTGGCACTGAAGCTTTCTTT. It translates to CASSSDWVGTEAFF.

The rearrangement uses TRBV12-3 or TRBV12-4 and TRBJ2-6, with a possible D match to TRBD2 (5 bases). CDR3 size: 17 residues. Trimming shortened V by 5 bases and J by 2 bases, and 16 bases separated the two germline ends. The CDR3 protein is CASSLGGSPPGANVLTF. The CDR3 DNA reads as TGTGCCAGCAGTCTCGGAGGATCGCCACCTGGGGCCAACGTCCTGACTTTC.

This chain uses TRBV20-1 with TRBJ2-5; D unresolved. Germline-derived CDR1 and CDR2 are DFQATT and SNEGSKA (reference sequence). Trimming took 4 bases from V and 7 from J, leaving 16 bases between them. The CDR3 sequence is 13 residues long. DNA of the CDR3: TGCAGTGCTAAAGATAGCCGCCCGCGGACCCAGTACTTC. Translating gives CSAKDSRPRTQYF.

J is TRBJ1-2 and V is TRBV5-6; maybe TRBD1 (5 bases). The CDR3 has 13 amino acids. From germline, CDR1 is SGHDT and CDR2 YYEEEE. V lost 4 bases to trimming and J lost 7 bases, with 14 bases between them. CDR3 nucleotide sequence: TGTGCCAGCAGCGTCATTCAGGGACGTGGCTACACCTTC. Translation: CASSVIQGRGYTF.

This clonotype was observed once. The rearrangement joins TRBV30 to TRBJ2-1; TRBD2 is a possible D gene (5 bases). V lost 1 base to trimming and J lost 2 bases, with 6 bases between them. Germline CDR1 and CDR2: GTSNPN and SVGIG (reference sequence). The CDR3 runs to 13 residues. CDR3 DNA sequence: TGTGCCTGGAGTGAACTAGCCTACAATGAGCAGTTCTTC. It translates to CAWSELAYNEQFF.